These 27 T cell receptor beta chains came from one sample sequenced in a study of T cells after yellow fever vaccination. TCRdb itself ran the 5' RACE reads through MiXCR, one entry per CDR3 protein. Counted here are fewer than 650,000 distinct CDR3 sequences, 21% occurring once; the ten biggest clones make up around 16%. The sequences come from PBMCs, collected roughly 20 days after the first yellow fever vaccination. The receptors shown here come from a man younger than 35 who received the YFV17D yellow fever vaccine.

This clonotype has just a few counts. V and J are TRBV5-1 and TRBJ1-5, with D possibly TRBD1 on 6 matching bases. V lost 1 base, J lost 1 base, and 9 bases lay in between. The CDR3 loop spans 15 amino acids. The germline CDR1 and CDR2 sequences are SGHRS and YFSETQ. CDR3 DNA sequence: TGCGCCAGCAGCTTGCAGGGGACAAGCAATCAGCCCCAGCATTTT. Translating gives CASSLQGTSNQPQHF.

V is TRBV7-2 and J is TRBJ2-5, with a possible D match to TRBD1 (6 bases). Germline V CDR1 and CDR2: SGHTA, FQGNSA. This CDR3 contains 14 residues. V was shortened by 3 bases and J by 5 bases, with 13 bases between the two germline ends. This CDR3 is CASSFRGAGETQYF. CDR3 in DNA: TGTGCCAGCAGCTTCAGGGGAGCAGGGGAGACCCAGTACTTC.

To note about this clonotype: A much larger clone differs by one base, so this may be a read error. This sequence joins TRBV3-1 and TRBJ2-1; D is possibly TRBD1 (6 bases). The CDR3 has 13 amino acids. Germline V gene sequence: CDR1 LGHDT, CDR2 YNNKEL (reference sequence). V shed 4 bases and J shed 5 bases, with 9 bases lying between them. CDR3 protein: CASSPRQDNEQFF. Written as DNA, the CDR3 is TGTGCCAGCAGCCCGAGACAGGACAATGAGCAGTTCTTC.

This chain connects TRBV5-8 to TRBJ1-1, with D uncertain. Deletions cut 1 base from V and 7 bases from J, with 11 bases between. The CDR3 consists of 13 residues. Germline V gene lookup returns CDR1 SGHTS and CDR2 YDEGEE. The CDR3 sequence is CASSLWGSNEAFF. DNA for the CDR3: TGTGCCAGCAGCTTGTGGGGATCGAATGAAGCTTTCTTT.

This clonotype was picked up a small number of times. This rearrangement joins TRBV20-1 to TRBJ2-3; 10 nucleotides agree with TRBD1. The CDR3 extends over 15 amino acids. Germline V lookup: CDR1 DFQATT, CDR2 SNEGSKA (reference sequence). V was pared by 3 bases and J by 3 bases, with 6 bases of the junction left unmatched. Here the CDR3 reads CSARDRDRGTDTQYF. CDR3 DNA: TGCAGTGCTAGGGACCGGGACAGGGGAACAGATACGCAGTATTTT.

The table lists this clonotype with a few counts. The J gene is TRBJ1-5, the V gene TRBV6-6; no firm D call. This CDR3 has 12 amino acids. V was shortened by 6 bases and J by 5 bases, with 8 bases between the two germline ends. The germline CDR1 and CDR2 sequences are MNHNY and SVGAGI (reference sequence). The CDR3 loop reads CASSWIDQPQHF. CDR3 bases: TGTGCCAGCAGCTGGATTGATCAGCCCCAGCATTTT.

This chain joins TRBV27 and TRBJ2-1; D is unclear. The CDR3 is made up of 15 amino acids. Per germline, CDR1 MNHEY and CDR2 SMNVEV (reference sequence). Trimming stripped 0 bases from V and 3 bases from J, with 9 bases between. DNA of the CDR3: TGTGCCAGCAGTTTATCCTGGTCGTTCTACAATGAGCAGTTCTTC. As protein: CASSLSWSFYNEQFF.

The rearrangement joins TRBV5-4 to TRBJ1-3; no clear D. Germline CDR1 SGHNT, CDR2 YYREEE (reference sequence). V shed 3 bases and J shed 3 bases, with 13 bases lying between them. The CDR3 contains 15 residues. This CDR3 reads CASSSASNIGNTIYF. Here the CDR3 DNA reads TGTGCCAGCAGCTCCGCATCCAATATTGGAAACACCATATATTTT.

In this sample, this clonotype turned up many times. The chain recombines TRBV4-2 with TRBJ2-3; no definite D call. The CDR3 is 13 amino acids. Germline lookup yields CDR1 LGHNA and CDR2 YNFKEQ. V was cut by 3 bases and J by 2 bases, with 6 bases left in between. The CDR3 DNA follows: TGTGCCAGCAGCCACAACCCCACAGATACGCAGTATTTT. Translating gives CASSHNPTDTQYF.

The genes are TRBV30 and TRBJ1-4; D ambiguous. The ends were cut back, 3 bases at V and 1 base at J, with 9 bases in the middle. The length of the CDR3 is 14 residues. CDR1 is GTSNPN, CDR2 SVGIG, per germline (reference sequence). CDR3 bases: TGTGCCTGGAGCTACTTAGGAACTAATGAAAAACTGTTTTTT. Translating gives CAWSYLGTNEKLFF.

The chain couples TRBV30 to TRBJ1-1; 7 nucleotides line up with TRBD1. Unmatched junction bases numbered 7, after V lost 0 bases and J lost 6 bases. This CDR3 has 14 amino acids. Per the germline V gene, CDR1 is GTSNPN and CDR2 is SVGIG (reference sequence). The CDR3 loop is CAWSVLGGASEAFF. The CDR3 nucleotides are TGTGCCTGGAGTGTTCTAGGGGGCGCATCTGAAGCTTTCTTT.

This clonotype was found a few times. This chain joins TRBV6-1 and TRBJ2-7; D is ambiguous. Germline values: CDR1 MNHNS, CDR2 SASEGT. CDR3 size: 13 residues. V was cut by 1 base and J by 5 bases, with 9 bases left in between. For the CDR3, the DNA is TGTGCCAGCAGTGAAGGGGTGGGCGACGAGCAGTACGTC. Protein product: CASSEGVGDEQYV.

This clonotype came up a few times. V and J are TRBV5-4 and TRBJ2-7; 7 bases match TRBD1. The CDR3 runs 13 residues. The germline V gene has CDR1 SGHNT and CDR2 YYREEE (reference sequence). The ends lost 2 bases at V and 3 bases at J; junction bases unmatched: 2. The CDR3 sequence is CASSFRDSYEQYV. The CDR3 nucleotides read TGTGCCAGCAGCTTCCGGGACAGCTACGAGCAGTACGTC.

The rearrangement uses TRBV6-1 and TRBJ2-1; the match to TRBD1 covers 9 bases. CDR3 size: 15 residues. The ends lost 6 bases at V and 8 bases at J; junction bases unmatched: 11. The germline V gene has CDR1 MNHNS and CDR2 SASEGT. The CDR3 region is CASSTGGTGFYEQFF. DNA for the CDR3: TGTGCCAGCAGCACCGGTGGGACAGGGTTTTATGAGCAGTTCTTC.

The J gene is TRBJ1-5, the V gene TRBV6-5, with D maybe TRBD1 (6 bases). The germline CDR1 and CDR2 sequences are MNHEY and SVGAGI. V lost 0 bases, J lost 7 bases, and 13 bases lay in between. The CDR3 is 15 residues long. This CDR3 is CASSYSIQGGQPQHF. The DNA for the CDR3 is TGTGCCAGCAGTTACTCGATACAGGGAGGCCAGCCCCAGCATTTT.

This clonotype came up a few times. DNA of the CDR3: TGTGCCAGCAGCCAAGGGGAGACAGGCTATGGCTACACCTTC. Its protein is CASSQGETGYGYTF. The V and J genes are TRBV3-1 and TRBJ1-2, with D possibly matching TRBD1 (6 bases). Trimming removed 1 base at V and 4 bases at J, with 10 bases between. The CDR3 totals 14 residues. CDR1 is LGHDT and CDR2 is YNNKEL in the germline V gene (reference sequence).

The rearrangement links TRBV12-3 or TRBV12-4 to TRBJ1-1, with TRBD1 identical over 8 bases. The CDR3 spans 14 residues. V was pared by 6 bases and J by 4 bases, with 7 bases of the junction left unmatched. This CDR3 reads CASSATGGFTEAFF. The CDR3 bases are TGTGCCAGCAGCGCAACAGGGGGTTTCACTGAAGCTTTCTTT.

The chain has TRBV4-3 and TRBJ1-3, with D uncertain. V dropped 1 base and J dropped 0 bases, with 7 bases sitting between them. The CDR3 is made up of 15 amino acids. Germline CDR1 and CDR2: LGHNA and YSLEER. CDR3 protein: CASSQGLPSGNTIYF. The CDR3 DNA sequence: TGCGCCAGCAGCCAAGGCCTGCCCTCTGGAAACACCATATATTTT.

The chain couples TRBV12-3 or TRBV12-4 to TRBJ2-6; perhaps TRBD2 as D (5 bases). The V and J ends lost 6 bases and 3 bases respectively, with 9 bases between them. The CDR3 extends over 14 amino acids. Here the CDR3 reads CASRVGDGANVLTF. CDR3 DNA: TGTGCCAGCAGGGTGGGAGATGGGGCCAACGTCCTGACTTTC.

V usage is TRBV5-1 and J usage is TRBJ2-4; 9 bases fit TRBD1. Per germline, CDR1 SGHRS and CDR2 YFSETQ. V lost 1 base to trimming and J lost 2 bases; unmatched junction nucleotides: 4. The CDR3 consists of 16 residues. CDR3 coding DNA: TGCGCCAGCAGCTTGCCGGGACAGGGCACCAAAAACATTCAGTACTTC. It is translated as CASSLPGQGTKNIQYF.

This clonotype was counted only a few times. This sequence joins TRBV3-1 and TRBJ2-7, with D tentatively TRBD2 (5 bases). The length of the CDR3 is 16 residues. Trimming left V 4 bases short and J 2 bases short, with 18 bases between. Germline V gene sequence: CDR1 LGHDT, CDR2 YNNKEL (reference sequence). CDR3 loop: CASSRTGIPFAYEQYF. The DNA for the CDR3 is TGTGCCAGCAGCCGGACGGGAATACCGTTCGCCTACGAGCAGTACTTC.

This clonotype came up once. The chain carries TRBV27 and TRBJ1-5, with D perhaps matching TRBD1 (6 bases). Germline V CDR1 and CDR2: MNHEY, SMNVEV (reference sequence). The CDR3 spans 18 residues. Trimming took off 6 bases at V and 3 bases at J, with 24 bases between the two ends. The CDR3 protein is CASSPWGWGLPYNQPQHF. The CDR3 region has the DNA TGTGCCAGCAGCCCTTGGGGGTGGGGGCTCCCATACAATCAGCCCCAGCATTTT.

In its sample, this clonotype was seen many times. The V call is TRBV5-1, the J call TRBJ2-1, with D possibly matching TRBD1 (6 bases). CDR1 SGHRS and CDR2 YFSETQ come from the germline V gene. The CDR3 has 16 amino acids. The V end lost 4 bases, the J end lost 0 bases, and 14 bases lay between the germline ends. CDR3 sequence reads: CASSPNQGRSYNEQFF. DNA of the CDR3: TGCGCCAGCAGCCCGAATCAGGGGCGCTCCTACAATGAGCAGTTCTTC.

The chain is built from TRBV29-1 and TRBJ1-4, with no clear D. V was clipped by 4 bases and J by 0 bases, with 6 bases between them. Germline-derived CDR1 and CDR2 are SQVTM and ANQGSEA. This CDR3 has 13 residues. In DNA form, the CDR3 reads TGCAGCGTTGTCAGTGCAACTAATGAAAAACTGTTTTTT. It codes for CSVVSATNEKLFF.

This clonotype has more than one count but fewer than ten. The rearrangement links TRBV12-5 to TRBJ2-5; either TRBD1 or TRBD2 may fit D (5 bases each). V lost 2 bases and J 5 bases, leaving 12 bases between the germline ends. In germline, CDR1 is LGHNT, CDR2 FRNRAP. This CDR3 is 14 amino acids long. CDR3 bases: TGTGCTAGTGGTTTGTTGGGGGTCTATGAGACCCAGTACTTC. It translates to CASGLLGVYETQYF.

In its sample, this clonotype was seen a few times. The chain joins TRBV20-1 to TRBJ2-1, with 9 bases identical to TRBD1. Germline CDR1 is DFQATT and CDR2 is SNEGSKA (reference sequence). The CDR3 spans 14 residues. Trimming took 5 bases from V and 5 from J; bases not matched to a gene: 7. The CDR3 is CSAAGQGRNNEQFF. For the CDR3, the DNA is TGCAGTGCTGCCGGACAGGGGAGAAACAATGAGCAGTTCTTC.

The rearrangement uses TRBV6-6 and TRBJ1-1; D is perhaps TRBD1 (5 bases). V dropped 7 bases and J dropped 4 bases, with 13 bases sitting between them. Germline-derived CDR1 and CDR2 are MNHNY and SVGAGI (reference sequence). This CDR3 spans 13 amino acids. The CDR3 coding sequence is TGTGCCAGCACAACGGGGGGATTCACTGAAGCTTTCTTT. The encoded protein is CASTTGGFTEAFF.